What follows are 26 T cell receptor beta chains derived from one specimen sequenced in a study of blood T cell dynamics during melanoma immunotherapy. Clones were read by immunoSEQ multiplex PCR, and TCRdb kept only the in-frame ones, dropping some. This sample has 7,000 or so clones, with 65% to 85% found just once. Time point given: pre-treatment baseline. Sequencing was performed on blood, taken from a patient treated with checkpoint blockade. The receptor source for this set is a human donor with melanoma. Some clones in this sample may be carry-over from other donors' samples.

The V call is TRBV6-5, the J call TRBJ2-1; the D gene is possibly TRBD1 (5 bases). Germline loops: CDR1 MNHEY, CDR2 SVGAGI. The CDR3 consists of 14 residues. The V end was cut by 5 bases, the J end by 10 bases, with 18 bases between. CDR3: CASSLGAYIPEQFF. The CDR3, as DNA: TGTGCCAGCAGTCTTGGGGCCTATATCCCCGAGCAGTTCTTC.

The sample holds one count of this clone. In nucleotides, the CDR3 is TGTGCCAGCAGCTGGGACAGGGAGCTCTATAATTCACCCCTCCACTTT. Translated: CASSWDRELYNSPLHF. The V gene is TRBV5-4, the J gene TRBJ1-6; TRBD1 matches at 9 bases. The ends lost 3 bases at V and 3 bases at J; junction bases unmatched: 4. Germline values: CDR1 SGHNT, CDR2 YYREEE (reference sequence). This CDR3 is 16 amino acids long.

The chain employs TRBV5-4 and TRBJ2-2; D is unresolved. This CDR3 is 16 amino acids long. Germline CDR1 reads SGHNT; CDR2 reads YYREEE (reference sequence). Trimming left V 1 base short and J 4 bases short, with 14 bases between. The CDR3 nucleotides read TGTGCCAGCAGCTTGCAGAAGGCAGCGAGCACCGGGGAGCTGTTTTTT. Its protein is CASSLQKAASTGELFF.

This sequence joins TRBV10-3 and TRBJ1-4, with no clear D. Germline V gene sequence: CDR1 ENHRY, CDR2 SYGVKD. The CDR3 runs 12 residues. V lost 3 bases and J 8 bases, leaving 7 bases between the germline ends. The CDR3 loop reads CAISDWGEKLFF. In DNA form, the CDR3 reads TGTGCCATCAGTGATTGGGGAGAAAAACTGTTTTTT.

This sequence joins TRBV5-6 and TRBJ2-6; D is ambiguous. V dropped 0 bases and J dropped 0 bases, with 7 bases sitting between them. Germline V gene lookup returns CDR1 SGHDT and CDR2 YYEEEE. CDR3 size: 16 residues. The CDR3 DNA follows: TGTGCCAGCAGCTTGGGACCCGTCTCTGGGGCCAACGTCCTGACTTTC. Protein: CASSLGPVSGANVLTF.

The rearrangement links TRBV5-8 to TRBJ2-3; D not certain. Germline CDR1 SGHTS, CDR2 YDEGEE. V shed 4 bases and J shed 1 base, with 13 bases lying between them. This CDR3 is 15 amino acids long. The CDR3 sequence: CASSRGLPGTDTQYF. The CDR3, as DNA: TGTGCCAGCAGCCGAGGATTGCCCGGCACAGATACGCAGTATTTT.

V and J are TRBV5-4 and TRBJ1-4; D possibly corresponds to TRBD1 (5 bases). The CDR3 runs 14 residues. Trimming shortened V by 1 base and J by 7 bases, and 11 bases separated the two germline ends. Germline V gene data show CDR1 as SGHNT and CDR2 as YYREEE (reference sequence). Here the CDR3 reads CASSLLGAREKLFF. Written as DNA, the CDR3 is TGTGCCAGCAGCTTGCTAGGGGCCCGTGAAAAACTGTTTTTT. The full variable domain, in which reference TRBV5-4 and TRBJ1-4 provide the parts outside the CDR3, is ETGVTQSPTHLIKTRGQQVTLRCSSQSGHNTVSWYQQALGQGPQFIFQYYREEENGRGNFPPRFSGLQFPNYSSELNVNALELDDSALYLCASSLLGAREKLFFGSGTQLSVL.

J is TRBJ2-2 and V is TRBV5-1, with D perhaps TRBD1 or TRBD2 (6 bases each). The germline CDR1 and CDR2 sequences are SGHRS and YFSETQ. The CDR3 sequence is 14 residues long. Deletions cut 4 bases from V and 5 bases from J, with 12 bases between. CDR3 region: CASSPEGGTGELFF. The CDR3 nucleotides read TGCGCCAGCAGCCCCGAGGGGGGTACCGGGGAGCTGTTTTTT.

The gene calls are TRBV11-2 and TRBJ2-3; 7 nucleotides line up with TRBD2. Trimming removed 5 bases from V and 6 bases from J; junction bases left unmatched: 11. CDR1 and CDR2 from the germline V gene are SGHAT and FQNNGV. The CDR3 totals 15 residues. The CDR3 region has the DNA TGTGCCAGCAGCCCCGTAGTGGGGGGGGGTGATACGCAGTATTTT. It specifies CASSPVVGGGDTQYF.

The chain carries TRBV5-1 and TRBJ2-1; TRBD1 aligns across 11 bases. Looked up from germline, CDR1 is SGHRS and CDR2 is YFSETQ. The CDR3 has 15 residues. V was clipped by 3 bases and J by 7 bases; unmatched bases: 6. For the CDR3, the DNA is TGCGCCAGCAGCTCCCGGACAGGGGGCGCGAATGAGCAGTTCTTC. Protein product: CASSSRTGGANEQFF.

V gene TRBV5-1 combines with J gene TRBJ1-4; the match to TRBD1 covers 7 bases. J was trimmed by 2 bases and V by 4 bases; bases with no gene match: 8. The CDR3 runs 16 residues. Germline V gene lookup returns CDR1 SGHRS and CDR2 YFSETQ. In DNA form, the CDR3 reads TGCGCCAGCAGCACCACGACAGGGTCCACTAATGAAAAACTGTTTTTT. It yields the protein CASSTTTGSTNEKLFF.

The CDR3 reads CASSKGQGDGYTF. The CDR3 DNA reads as TGTGCCAGCAGCAAGGGCCAGGGAGACGGCTACACCTTC. V is TRBV5-8 and J is TRBJ1-2; D perhaps matches TRBD1 (5 bases). V was shortened by 4 bases and J by 8 bases, with 15 bases between the two germline ends. This CDR3 spans 13 amino acids. Germline V gene lookup returns CDR1 SGHTS and CDR2 YDEGEE.

The genes are TRBV5-6 and TRBJ1-1; D gene ambiguous. The CDR3 is 12 amino acids. The germline gives CDR1 SGHDT, CDR2 YYEEEE. V was pared by 4 bases and J by 1 base, with 5 bases between. CDR3 in DNA: TGTGCCAGCAGCCGGCCGAACACTGAAGCTTTCTTT. Translation: CASSRPNTEAFF.

The genes are TRBV18 and TRBJ1-1; perhaps TRBD1 as D (5 bases). Germline values: CDR1 KGHSH, CDR2 LQKENI. CDR3 length: 16 amino acids. V was cut by 2 bases and J by 4 bases, with 17 bases left in between. The CDR3 loop reads CASSPTGTGLGTEAFF. The CDR3 nucleotides read TGTGCCAGCTCACCAACGGGGACCGGACTTGGCACTGAAGCTTTCTTT.

The V gene is TRBV28, the J gene TRBJ2-1; 8 positions agree with TRBD2. The CDR3 spans 12 residues. The V and J ends lost 5 bases and 12 bases, in that order; junction bases with no gene match: 6. From germline, CDR1 is MDHEN and CDR2 SYDVKM. The CDR3 DNA follows: TGTGCCAGCAGTACGGGACTAGTCCCGCAGTTCTTC. Its translation is CASSTGLVPQFF.

The chain uses TRBV6-5 and TRBJ2-7, with 9 bases lining up with TRBD1. The length of the CDR3 is 14 residues. Per germline, CDR1 MNHEY and CDR2 SVGAGI. After removal of 7 bases from V and 7 bases from J, the junction contained 11 bases not matched to a gene. CDR3 coding DNA: TGTGCCAGCAAGGGGACAGGGAGGATGCGGGAGCAGTACTTC. It encodes CASKGTGRMREQYF.

This clone was seen only once. The genes are TRBV5-6 and TRBJ2-2; D is perhaps TRBD2 (6 bases). V was shortened by 2 bases and J by 7 bases, with 15 bases between the two germline ends. The CDR3 length is 15 residues. Germline CDR1 reads SGHDT; CDR2 reads YYEEEE. The CDR3 protein is CASSFGVGGSGELFF. The CDR3 bases are TGTGCCAGCAGCTTCGGCGTCGGGGGAAGCGGGGAGCTGTTTTTT. Using reference TRBV5-6 and TRBJ2-2 for the parts outside the CDR3, the full variable domain is DAGVTQSPTHLIKTRGQQVTLRCSPKSGHDTVSWYQQALGQGPQFIFQYYEEEERQRGNFPDRFSGHQFPNYSSELNVNALLLGDSALYLCASSFGVGGSGELFFGEGSRLTVL.

This clone was counted only a few times. CDR3 amino acids: CASSPQSTGELFF. CDR3 DNA: TGTGCCAGCAGCCCCCAAAGCACCGGGGAGCTGTTTTTT. This chain uses TRBV7-7 with TRBJ2-2; D call uncertain. V lost 5 bases and J lost 4, with 8 bases in between. Germline CDR1 and CDR2: SSHAT and FNYEAQ (reference sequence). This CDR3 comprises 13 residues.

As DNA, the CDR3 is TGTGCCAGCAGCGTAGACAGGGGAGGGGAGACCCAGTACTTC. This translates into CASSVDRGGETQYF. The chain recombines TRBV9 with TRBJ2-5, with D perhaps given as TRBD1 or TRBD2 (7 bases each). V shed 0 bases and J shed 5 bases, with 11 bases lying between them. The CDR3 extends over 14 amino acids. Germline V lookup: CDR1 SGDLS, CDR2 YYNGEE.

V is TRBV5-1 and J is TRBJ1-1; TRBD1 might be the D (5 bases). V was trimmed by 3 bases and J by 5 bases, leaving 11 bases between them. The CDR3 loop spans 13 amino acids. Germline V gene data show CDR1 as SGHRS and CDR2 as YFSETQ. CDR3 sequence reads: CASSSGLETEAFF. The CDR3 DNA reads TGCGCCAGCAGCTCGGGACTGGAAACTGAAGCTTTCTTT.

The DNA for the CDR3 is TGTGCCAGCAGTTCTATCCAGTATAATTCACCCCTCCACTTT. This translates into CASSSIQYNSPLHF. The chain carries TRBV6-6 and TRBJ1-6, with unresolved D. The V gene lost 4 bases and the J gene lost 4 bases, with 8 bases spanning the gap. The CDR3 consists of 14 residues. CDR1 and CDR2 (germline): MNHNY, SVGAGI (reference sequence).

V and J are TRBV27 and TRBJ2-2; D uncertain. This CDR3 is built from 13 residues. The V and J ends lost 5 bases and 1 base respectively, with 5 bases between them. In germline, CDR1 is MNHEY, CDR2 SMNVEV (reference sequence). The CDR3: CASSNRNTGELFF. Written as DNA, the CDR3 is TGTGCCAGCAGTAACAGGAACACCGGGGAGCTGTTTTTT.

The V and J genes are TRBV28 and TRBJ2-1; D is perhaps TRBD1 (5 bases). The CDR3 runs to 13 residues. Germline V gives CDR1 MDHEN, CDR2 SYDVKM. V dropped 6 bases and J dropped 6 bases, with 12 bases sitting between them. The CDR3 region is CASRPDSSNEQFF. As DNA, the CDR3 is TGTGCCAGCAGACCCGACAGCTCCAATGAGCAGTTCTTC. Based on the CDR3 plus reference TRBV28 and TRBJ2-1, the full variable domain is DVKVTQSSRYLVKRTGEKVFLECVQDMDHENMFWYRQDPGLGLRLIYFSYDVKMKEKGDIPEGYSVSREKKERFSLILESASTNQTSMYLCASRPDSSNEQFFGPGTRLTVL.

The gene calls are TRBV5-1 and TRBJ1-2, with D hard to call. Trimming pared 2 bases from V and 6 bases from J, leaving 11 bases between. The CDR3 is 13 residues long. The germline V gene encodes CDR1 SGHRS and CDR2 YFSETQ. CDR3 in amino acids: CASSFPGVDGYTF. CDR3 sequence (DNA): TGCGCCAGCAGCTTCCCCGGGGTGGATGGCTACACCTTC.

The chain uses TRBV6-1 and TRBJ1-6, with D maybe TRBD1 (5 bases). CDR3 length: 15 amino acids. Germline V gives CDR1 MNHNS, CDR2 SASEGT. Trimming took 3 bases from V and 7 from J, leaving 13 bases between them. In nucleotides, the CDR3 is TGTGCCAGCAGTGATCGGCAGGGAGTGAATTCACCCCTCCACTTT. This translates into CASSDRQGVNSPLHF.

The gene calls are TRBV6-8 and TRBJ2-2; perhaps TRBD2 as D (6 bases). The germline gives CDR1 MNHGY, CDR2 SAAAGT. The CDR3 loop spans 19 amino acids. Trimming cost V 0 bases and J 2 bases, with 19 bases left between them. The CDR3 DNA follows: TGTGCCAGCAGTTACTCGCGGGCCGGGGGTCGCCTTAACACCGGGGAGCTGTTTTTT. As protein: CASSYSRAGGRLNTGELFF.